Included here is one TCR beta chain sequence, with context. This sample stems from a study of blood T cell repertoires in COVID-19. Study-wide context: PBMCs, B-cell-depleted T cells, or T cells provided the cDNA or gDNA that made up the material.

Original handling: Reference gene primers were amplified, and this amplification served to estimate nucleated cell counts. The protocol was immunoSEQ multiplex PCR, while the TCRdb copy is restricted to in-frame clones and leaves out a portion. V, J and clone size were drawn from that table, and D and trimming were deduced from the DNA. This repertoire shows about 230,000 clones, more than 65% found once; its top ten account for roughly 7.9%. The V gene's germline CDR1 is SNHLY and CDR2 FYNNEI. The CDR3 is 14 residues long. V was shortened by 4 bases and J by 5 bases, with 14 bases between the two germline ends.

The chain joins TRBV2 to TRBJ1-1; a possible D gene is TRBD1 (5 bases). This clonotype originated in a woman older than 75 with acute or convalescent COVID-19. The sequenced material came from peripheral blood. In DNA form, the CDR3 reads TGTGCCAGCAGTGGGCAGGGACTAGGGACTGAAGCTTTCTTT. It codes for CASSGQGLGTEAFF.